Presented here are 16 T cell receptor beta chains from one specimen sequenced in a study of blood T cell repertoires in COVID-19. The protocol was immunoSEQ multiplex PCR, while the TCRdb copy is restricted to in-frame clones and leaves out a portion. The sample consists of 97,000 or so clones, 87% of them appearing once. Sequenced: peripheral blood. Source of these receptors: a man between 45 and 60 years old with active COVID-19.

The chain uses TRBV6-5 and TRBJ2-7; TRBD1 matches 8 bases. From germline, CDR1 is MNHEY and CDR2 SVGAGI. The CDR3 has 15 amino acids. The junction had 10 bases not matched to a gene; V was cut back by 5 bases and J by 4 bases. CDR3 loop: CASSHVTGDFYEQYF. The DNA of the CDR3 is TGTGCCAGCAGTCATGTGACAGGGGATTTTTACGAGCAGTACTTC.

The CDR3 is CASSSGDTEAFF. The CDR3 region has the DNA TGTGCCAGCAGTTCGGGGGACACTGAAGCTTTCTTT. The V and J genes are TRBV5-6 and TRBJ1-1, with D possibly matching TRBD1 (5 bases). There are 12 residues in the CDR3. Germline V gives CDR1 SGHDT, CDR2 YYEEEE. Between the trimmed V and J ends, which lost 5 bases and 3 bases, there was a span of 8 bases.

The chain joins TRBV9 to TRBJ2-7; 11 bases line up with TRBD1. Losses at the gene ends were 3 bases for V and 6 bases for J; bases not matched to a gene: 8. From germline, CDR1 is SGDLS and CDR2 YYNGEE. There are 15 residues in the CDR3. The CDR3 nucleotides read TGTGCCAGCAGCGCTGAGGGGACAGGGGGTAGCGAGCAGTACTTC. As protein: CASSAEGTGGSEQYF.

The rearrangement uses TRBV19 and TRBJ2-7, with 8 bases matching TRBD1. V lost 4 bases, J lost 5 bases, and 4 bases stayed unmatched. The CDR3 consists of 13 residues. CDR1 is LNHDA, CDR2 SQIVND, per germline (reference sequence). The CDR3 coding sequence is TGTGCCAGTAGTACAGGGGGCGAGGACGAGCAGTACTTC. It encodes CASSTGGEDEQYF.

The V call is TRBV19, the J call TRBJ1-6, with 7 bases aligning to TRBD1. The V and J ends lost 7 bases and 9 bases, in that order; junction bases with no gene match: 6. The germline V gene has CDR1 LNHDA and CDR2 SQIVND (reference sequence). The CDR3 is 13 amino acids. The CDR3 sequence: CASKRGLISPLHF. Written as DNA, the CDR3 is TGTGCCAGTAAGAGGGGGCTGATTTCACCCCTCCACTTT.

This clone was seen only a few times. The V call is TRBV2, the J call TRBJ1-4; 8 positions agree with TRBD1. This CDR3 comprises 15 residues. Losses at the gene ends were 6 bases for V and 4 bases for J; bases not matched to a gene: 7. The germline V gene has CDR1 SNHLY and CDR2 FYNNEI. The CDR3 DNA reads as TGTGCCAGCAGGCAGGACAGGGAGGTTAATGAAAAACTGTTTTTT. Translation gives CASRQDREVNEKLFF.

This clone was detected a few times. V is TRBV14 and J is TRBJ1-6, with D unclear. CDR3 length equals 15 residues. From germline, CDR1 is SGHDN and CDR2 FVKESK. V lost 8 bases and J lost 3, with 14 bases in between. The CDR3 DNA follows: TGTGCCAGCTCTCGATTGGAGTTCTATAATTCACCCCTCCACTTT. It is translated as CASSRLEFYNSPLHF.

The CDR3 DNA sequence: TGCAGCGTCCACTTGGGACTCAGCGCGGGTGAGCAGTTCTTC. Protein product: CSVHLGLSAGEQFF. The chain combines TRBV29-1 with TRBJ2-1, with D tentatively TRBD2 (6 bases). Germline V gene data show CDR1 as SQVTM and CDR2 as ANQGSEA. V gave up 6 bases and J gave up 9 bases, with 21 bases separating them. CDR3 length equals 14 residues.

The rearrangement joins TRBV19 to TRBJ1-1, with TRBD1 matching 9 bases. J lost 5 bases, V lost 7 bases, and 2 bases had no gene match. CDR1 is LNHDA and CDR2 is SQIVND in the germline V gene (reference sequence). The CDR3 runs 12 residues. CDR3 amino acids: CASKTGGTEAFF. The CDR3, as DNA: TGTGCCAGTAAGACAGGGGGGACTGAAGCTTTCTTT.

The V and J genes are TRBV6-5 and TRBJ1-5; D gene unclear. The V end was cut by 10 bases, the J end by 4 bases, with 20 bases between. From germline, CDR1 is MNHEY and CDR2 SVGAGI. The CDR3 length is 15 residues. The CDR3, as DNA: TGTGCCACCGGCCCCACACCCGGCGGAAATCAGCCCCAGCATTTT. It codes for CATGPTPGGNQPQHF.

Here the CDR3 DNA reads TGCGCCAGCAGCCAGGATGGACAGGGAAAATACAATGAGCAGTTCTTC. It specifies CASSQDGQGKYNEQFF. V usage is TRBV4-3 and J usage is TRBJ2-1; 8 bases match TRBD1. Germline V gene data show CDR1 as LGHNA and CDR2 as YSLEER. Germline trimming cut 3 bases from V and 4 bases from J; bases unmatched to any gene: 8. CDR3 length: 16 amino acids.

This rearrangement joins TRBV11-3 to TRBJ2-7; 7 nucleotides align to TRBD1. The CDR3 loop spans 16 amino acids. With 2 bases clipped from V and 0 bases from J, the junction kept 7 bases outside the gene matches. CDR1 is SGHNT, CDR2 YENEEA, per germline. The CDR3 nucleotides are TGTGCCAGCAGCTTACCGGGACAGAATGTCTCCTACGAGCAGTACTTC. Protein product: CASSLPGQNVSYEQYF. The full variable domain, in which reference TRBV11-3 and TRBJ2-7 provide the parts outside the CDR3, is EAGVVQSPRYKIIEKKQPVAFWCNPISGHNTLYWYLQNLGQGPELLIRYENEEAVDDSQLPKDRFSAERLKGVDSTLKIQPAELGDSAVYLCASSLPGQNVSYEQYFGPGTRLTVT.

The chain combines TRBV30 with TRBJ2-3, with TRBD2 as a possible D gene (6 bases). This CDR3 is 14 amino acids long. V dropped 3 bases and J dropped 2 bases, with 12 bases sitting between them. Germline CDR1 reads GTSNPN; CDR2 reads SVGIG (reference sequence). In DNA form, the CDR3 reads TGTGCCTGGAGCCGGGACTTTACCACAGATACGCAGTATTTT. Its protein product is CAWSRDFTTDTQYF.

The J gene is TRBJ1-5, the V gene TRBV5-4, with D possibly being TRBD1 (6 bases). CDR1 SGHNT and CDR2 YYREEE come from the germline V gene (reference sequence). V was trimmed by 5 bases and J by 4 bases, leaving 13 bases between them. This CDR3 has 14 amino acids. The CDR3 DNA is TGTGCCAGCAGGTCCGACAGGAGGAATCAGCCCCAGCATTTT. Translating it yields CASRSDRRNQPQHF. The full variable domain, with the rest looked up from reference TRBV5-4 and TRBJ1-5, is ETGVTQSPTHLIKTRGQQVTLRCSSQSGHNTVSWYQQALGQGPQFIFQYYREEENGRGNFPPRFSGLQFPNYSSELNVNALELDDSALYLCASRSDRRNQPQHFGDGTRLSIL.

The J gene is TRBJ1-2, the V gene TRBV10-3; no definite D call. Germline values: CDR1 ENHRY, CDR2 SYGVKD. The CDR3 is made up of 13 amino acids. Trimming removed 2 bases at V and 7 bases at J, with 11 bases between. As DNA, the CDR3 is TGTGCCATCAGTGAGGAGGGTTTAGGTGGCTACACCTTC. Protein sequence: CAISEEGLGGYTF.

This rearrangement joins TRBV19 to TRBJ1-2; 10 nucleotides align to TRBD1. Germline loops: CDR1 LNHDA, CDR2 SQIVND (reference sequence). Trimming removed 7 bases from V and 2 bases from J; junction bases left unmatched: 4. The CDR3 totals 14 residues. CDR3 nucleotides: TGTGCCAGTACCAGGGACAGGGGAAACTATGGCTACACCTTC. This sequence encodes CASTRDRGNYGYTF. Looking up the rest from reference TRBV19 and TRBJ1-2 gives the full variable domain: DGGITQSPKYLFRKEGQNVTLSCEQNLNHDAMYWYRQDPGQGLRLIYYSQIVNDFQKGDIAEGYSVSREKKESFPLTVTSAQKNPTAFYLCASTRDRGNYGYTFGSGTRLTVV.